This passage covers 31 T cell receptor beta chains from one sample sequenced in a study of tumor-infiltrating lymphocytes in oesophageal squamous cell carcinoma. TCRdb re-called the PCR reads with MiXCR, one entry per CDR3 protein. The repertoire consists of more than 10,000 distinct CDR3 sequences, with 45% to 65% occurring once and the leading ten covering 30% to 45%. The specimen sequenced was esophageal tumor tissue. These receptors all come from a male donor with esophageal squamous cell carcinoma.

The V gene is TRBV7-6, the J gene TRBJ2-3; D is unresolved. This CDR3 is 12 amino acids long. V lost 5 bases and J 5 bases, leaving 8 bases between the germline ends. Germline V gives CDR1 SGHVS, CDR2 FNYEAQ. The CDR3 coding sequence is TGTGCCAGCAGCCGACTGGAAGATACGCAGTATTTT. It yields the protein CASSRLEDTQYF.

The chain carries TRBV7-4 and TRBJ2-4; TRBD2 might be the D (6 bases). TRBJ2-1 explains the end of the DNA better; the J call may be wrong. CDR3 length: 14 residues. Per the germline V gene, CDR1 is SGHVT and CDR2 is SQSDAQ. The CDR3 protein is CASLKVAENNEQFF. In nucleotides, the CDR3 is TGTGCCAGCCTGAAGGTAGCGGAAAACAATGAGCAGTTCTTC.

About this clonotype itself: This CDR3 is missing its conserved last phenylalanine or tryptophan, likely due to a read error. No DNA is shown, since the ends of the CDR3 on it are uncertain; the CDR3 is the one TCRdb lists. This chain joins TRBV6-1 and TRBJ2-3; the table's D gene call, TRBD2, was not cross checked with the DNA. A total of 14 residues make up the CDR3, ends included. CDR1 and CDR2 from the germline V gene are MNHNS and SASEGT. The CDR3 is CASSNYNSPLHFGP.

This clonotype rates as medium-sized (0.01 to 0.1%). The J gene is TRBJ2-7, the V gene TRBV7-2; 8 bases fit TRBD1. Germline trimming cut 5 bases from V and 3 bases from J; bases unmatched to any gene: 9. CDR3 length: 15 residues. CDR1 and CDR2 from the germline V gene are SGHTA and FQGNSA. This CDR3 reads CASSPMGTGHYEQYF. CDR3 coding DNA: TGTGCCAGCAGCCCGATGGGGACAGGTCACTACGAGCAGTACTTC.

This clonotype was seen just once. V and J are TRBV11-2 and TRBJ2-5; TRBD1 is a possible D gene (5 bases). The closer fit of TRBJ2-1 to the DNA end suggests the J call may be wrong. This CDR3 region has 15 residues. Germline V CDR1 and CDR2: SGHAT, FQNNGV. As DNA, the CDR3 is TGTGCCAGCAGCTTGTCAGGGTCCTCCTACAATGAGCAGTTCTTC. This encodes CASSLSGSSYNEQFF.

The CDR3 DNA is TGTGCCAGCAGCCAAGGGACAGGGAGGGAGACCCAGTACTTC. This encodes CASSQGTGRETQYF. The gene calls are TRBV7-8 and TRBJ2-4, with 9 positions matching TRBD1. The J call is in doubt because the DNA end fits TRBJ2-5 better. This CDR3 contains 14 residues. CDR1 SGHVS and CDR2 FQNEAQ come from the germline V gene.

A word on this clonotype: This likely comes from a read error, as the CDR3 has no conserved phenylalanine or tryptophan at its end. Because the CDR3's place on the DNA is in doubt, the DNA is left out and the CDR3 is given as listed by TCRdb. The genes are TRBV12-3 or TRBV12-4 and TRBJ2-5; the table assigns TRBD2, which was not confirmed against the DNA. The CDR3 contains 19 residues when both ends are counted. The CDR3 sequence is CASSSRRTSDSSYEQYFGS.

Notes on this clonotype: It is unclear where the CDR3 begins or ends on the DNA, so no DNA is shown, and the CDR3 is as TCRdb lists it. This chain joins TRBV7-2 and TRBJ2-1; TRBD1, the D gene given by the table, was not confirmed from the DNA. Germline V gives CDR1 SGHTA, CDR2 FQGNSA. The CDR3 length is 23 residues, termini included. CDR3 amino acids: CASTPSPSGLEQYFGPGRETQYF.

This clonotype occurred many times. In DNA form, the CDR3 reads TGTGCCAGCAGCTTAGACGGTGCTAGCGGGAGTATAAGTGAGCAGTTCTTC. Amino acids: CASSLDGASGSISEQFF. This chain uses TRBV7-2 with TRBJ2-1; 10 bases line up with TRBD2. CDR1 is SGHTA, CDR2 FQGNSA, per germline. Trimming took 1 base from V and 9 from J; bases not matched to a gene: 12. The CDR3 extends over 17 amino acids. The full variable domain, rest sourced from reference TRBV7-2 and TRBJ2-1, is GAGVSQSPSNKVTEKGKDVELRCDPISGHTALYWYRQSLGQGLEFLIYFQGNSAPDKSGLPSDRFSAERTGGSVSTLTIQRTQQEDSAVYLCASSLDGASGSISEQFFGPGTRLTVL.

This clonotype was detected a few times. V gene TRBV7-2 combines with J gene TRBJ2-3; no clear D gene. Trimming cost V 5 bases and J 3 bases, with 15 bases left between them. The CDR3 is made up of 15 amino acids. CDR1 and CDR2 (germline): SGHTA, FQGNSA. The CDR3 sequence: CASSARPLRTDTQYF. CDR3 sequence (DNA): TGTGCCAGCAGCGCAAGGCCCTTAAGGACAGATACGCAGTATTTT.

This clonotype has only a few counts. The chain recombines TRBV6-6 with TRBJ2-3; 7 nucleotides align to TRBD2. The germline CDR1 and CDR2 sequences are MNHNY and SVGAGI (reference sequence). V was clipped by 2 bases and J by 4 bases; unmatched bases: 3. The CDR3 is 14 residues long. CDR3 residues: CASSYRRGSDTQYF. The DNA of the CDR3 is TGTGCCAGCAGTTACCGGCGGGGGTCAGATACGCAGTATTTT.

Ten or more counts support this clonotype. The CDR3 nucleotides read TGTGCCAGCATTCAAAGGGGGGGAGTCGGTCTTGCGGATACGCAGTATTTT. Protein product: CASIQRGGVGLADTQYF. The chain recombines TRBV6-1 with TRBJ2-3, with a weak D call TRBD2 (7 bases). This CDR3 contains 17 residues. CDR1 MNHNS and CDR2 SASEGT come from the germline V gene. V lost 7 bases to trimming and J lost 6 bases, with 26 bases between them.

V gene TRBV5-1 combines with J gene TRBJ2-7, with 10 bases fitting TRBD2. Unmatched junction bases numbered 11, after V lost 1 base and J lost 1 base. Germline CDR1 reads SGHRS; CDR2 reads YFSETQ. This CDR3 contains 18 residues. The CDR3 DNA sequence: TGCGCCAGCAGCTTGAGTTCGCTAGCGGGAGTTTGGTCCTACGAGCAGTACTTC. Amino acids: CASSLSSLAGVWSYEQYF.

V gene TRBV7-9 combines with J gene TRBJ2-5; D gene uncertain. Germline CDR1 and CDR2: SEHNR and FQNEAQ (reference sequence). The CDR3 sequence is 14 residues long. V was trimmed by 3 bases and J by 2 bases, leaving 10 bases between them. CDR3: CASSLDRRQETQYF. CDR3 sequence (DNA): TGTGCCAGCAGCTTGGATAGAAGACAAGAGACCCAGTACTTC.

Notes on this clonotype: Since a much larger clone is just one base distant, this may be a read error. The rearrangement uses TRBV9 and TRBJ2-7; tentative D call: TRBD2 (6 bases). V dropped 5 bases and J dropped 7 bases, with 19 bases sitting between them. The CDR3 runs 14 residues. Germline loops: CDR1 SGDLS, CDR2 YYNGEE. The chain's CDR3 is CASSSGTPGDEQYF. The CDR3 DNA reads TGTGCCAGCAGTTCCGGGACTCCCGGCGATGAGCAGTACTTC.

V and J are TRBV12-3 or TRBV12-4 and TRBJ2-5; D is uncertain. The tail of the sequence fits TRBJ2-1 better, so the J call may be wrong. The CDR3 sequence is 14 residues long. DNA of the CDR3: TGTGCCAGCAGTCCCAAGGTCGTTAGGAATGAGCAGTTCTTC. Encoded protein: CASSPKVVRNEQFF.

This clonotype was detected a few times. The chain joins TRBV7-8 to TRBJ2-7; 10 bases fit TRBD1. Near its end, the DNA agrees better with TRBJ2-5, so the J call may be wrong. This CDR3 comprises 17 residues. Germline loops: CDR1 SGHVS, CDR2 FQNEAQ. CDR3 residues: CASSSPSTGGTRGTQYF. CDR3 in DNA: TGTGCCAGCAGCTCCCCCTCGACAGGGGGCACTCGAGGGACCCAGTACTTC.

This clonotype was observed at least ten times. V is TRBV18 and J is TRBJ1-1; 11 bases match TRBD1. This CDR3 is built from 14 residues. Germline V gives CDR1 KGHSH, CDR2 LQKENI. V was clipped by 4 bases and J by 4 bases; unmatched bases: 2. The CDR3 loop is CASSQGTGGTEAFF. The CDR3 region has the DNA TGTGCCAGCTCACAAGGGACAGGGGGCACTGAAGCTTTCTTT.

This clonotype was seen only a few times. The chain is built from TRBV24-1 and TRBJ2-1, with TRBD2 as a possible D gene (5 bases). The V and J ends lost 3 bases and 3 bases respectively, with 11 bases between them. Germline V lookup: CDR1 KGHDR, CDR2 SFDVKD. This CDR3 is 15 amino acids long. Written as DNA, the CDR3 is TGTGCCACCAGTGATAATAGCGCGAACTACAATGAGCAGTTCTTC. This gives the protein CATSDNSANYNEQFF.

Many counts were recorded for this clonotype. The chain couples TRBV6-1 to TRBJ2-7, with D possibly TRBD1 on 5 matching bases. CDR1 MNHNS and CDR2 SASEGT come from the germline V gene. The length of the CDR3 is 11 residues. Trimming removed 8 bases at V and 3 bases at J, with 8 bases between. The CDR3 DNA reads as TGTGCCAGCCAGGGTTACTACGAGCAGTACTTC. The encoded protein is CASQGYYEQYF.

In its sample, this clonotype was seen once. CDR3 protein: CASSYIREEKLFF. The CDR3 coding sequence is TGTGCCAGCAGTTACATAAGAGAGGAAAAACTGTTTTTT. This chain joins TRBV6-6 and TRBJ1-4; D is ambiguous. The CDR3 has 13 residues. Germline V gene sequence: CDR1 MNHNY, CDR2 SVGAGI (reference sequence). V dropped 2 bases and J dropped 8 bases, with 9 bases sitting between them.

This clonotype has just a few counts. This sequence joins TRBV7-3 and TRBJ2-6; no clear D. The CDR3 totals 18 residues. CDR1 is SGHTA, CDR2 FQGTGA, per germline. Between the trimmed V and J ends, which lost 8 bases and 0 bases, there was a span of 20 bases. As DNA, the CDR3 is TGTGCCAGCGGGAAAGCTGGAAATATCGGCTCTGGGGCCAACGTCCTGACTTTC. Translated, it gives CASGKAGNIGSGANVLTF.

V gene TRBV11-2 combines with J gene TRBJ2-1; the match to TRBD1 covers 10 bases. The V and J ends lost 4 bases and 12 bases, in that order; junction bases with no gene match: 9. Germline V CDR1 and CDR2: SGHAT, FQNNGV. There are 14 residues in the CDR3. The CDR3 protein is CASSSGQGTMGQFF. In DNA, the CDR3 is TGTGCCAGCAGCTCGGGACAGGGGACAATGGGGCAGTTCTTC.

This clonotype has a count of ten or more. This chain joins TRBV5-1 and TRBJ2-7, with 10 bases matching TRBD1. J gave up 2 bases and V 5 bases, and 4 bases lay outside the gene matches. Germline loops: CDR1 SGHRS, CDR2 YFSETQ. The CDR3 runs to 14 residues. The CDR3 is CASRPDRGAYEQYF. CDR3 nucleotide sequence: TGCGCCAGCAGGCCGGACAGGGGGGCCTACGAGCAGTACTTC.

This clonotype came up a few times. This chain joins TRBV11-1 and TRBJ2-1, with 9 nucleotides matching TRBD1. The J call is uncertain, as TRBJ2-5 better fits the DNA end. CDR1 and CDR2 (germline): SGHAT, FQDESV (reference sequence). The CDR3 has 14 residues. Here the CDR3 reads CASSLDRGKETQYF. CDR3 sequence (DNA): TGTGCCAGCAGCTTGGACAGGGGAAAAGAGACCCAGTACTTC.

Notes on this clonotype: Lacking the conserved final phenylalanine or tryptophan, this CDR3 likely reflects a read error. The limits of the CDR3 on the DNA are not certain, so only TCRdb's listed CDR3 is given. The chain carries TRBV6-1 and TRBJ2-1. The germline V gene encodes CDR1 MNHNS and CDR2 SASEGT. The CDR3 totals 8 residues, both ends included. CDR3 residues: CASSYSGP.

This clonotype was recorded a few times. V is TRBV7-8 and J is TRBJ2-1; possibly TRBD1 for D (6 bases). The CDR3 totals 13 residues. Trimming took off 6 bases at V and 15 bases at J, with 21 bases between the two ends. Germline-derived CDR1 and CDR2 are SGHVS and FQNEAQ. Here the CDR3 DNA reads TGTGCCAGCAGTCCCAGGGGACCTACCGACCGGTTCTTC. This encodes CASSPRGPTDRFF.

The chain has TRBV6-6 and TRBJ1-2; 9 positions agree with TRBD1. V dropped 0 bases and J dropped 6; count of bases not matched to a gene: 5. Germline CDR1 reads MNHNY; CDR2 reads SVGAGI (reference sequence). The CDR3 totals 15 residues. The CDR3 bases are TGTGCCAGCAGTTACTCCGCAGGACAGGGGAATGGCTACACCTTC. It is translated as CASSYSAGQGNGYTF.

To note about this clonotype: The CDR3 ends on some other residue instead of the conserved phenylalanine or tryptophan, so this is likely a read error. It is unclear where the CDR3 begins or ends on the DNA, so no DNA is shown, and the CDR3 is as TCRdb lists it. The CDR3 sequence: CASSESTGHYGYTFGS. The chain employs TRBV10-2 and TRBJ2-7. The germline V gene has CDR1 WSHSY and CDR2 SAAADI. The CDR3 length equals 16 residues, ends included.

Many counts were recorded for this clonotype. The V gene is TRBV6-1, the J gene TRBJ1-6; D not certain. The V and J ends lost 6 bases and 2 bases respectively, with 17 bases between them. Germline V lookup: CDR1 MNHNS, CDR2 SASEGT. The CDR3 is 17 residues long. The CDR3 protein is CASSHPPGGTYNSPLHF. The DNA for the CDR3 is TGTGCCAGCAGCCACCCCCCCGGCGGCACCTATAATTCACCCCTCCACTTT.

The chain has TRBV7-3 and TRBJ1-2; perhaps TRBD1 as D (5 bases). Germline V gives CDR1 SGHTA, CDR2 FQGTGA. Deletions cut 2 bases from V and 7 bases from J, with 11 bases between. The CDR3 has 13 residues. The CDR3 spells CASSLGRGRGYTF. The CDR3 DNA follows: TGTGCCAGCAGCTTAGGGAGGGGACGTGGCTACACCTTC.